This T cell receptor beta chain was profiled in a study of T cell responses to AZD1222 COVID-19 vaccine. This CDR3 is 16 amino acids long. In germline, CDR1 is GTSNPN, CDR2 SVGIG (reference sequence). Trimming at V came to 6 bases and at J to 5 bases, leaving 10 bases not matched to a gene. Only in-frame clones appear in the TCRdb table, and some are missing; sequencing was by immunoSEQ multiplex PCR. The data show approximately 150,000 clones, about 89% seen once. This specimen consisted of peripheral blood, obtained 28 days after the second dose of the MenACWY control vaccine. This chain connects TRBV30 to TRBJ2-2, with TRBD1 matching over 12 bases. The TCR originated in an adult who received the MenACWY meningococcal vaccine as a control. The chain's CDR3 is CACRKGQGALTGELFF. The DNA of the CDR3 is TGTGCCTGCCGCAAGGGACAGGGGGCGCTTACCGGGGAGCTGTTTTTT. Using reference TRBV30 and TRBJ2-2 for the parts outside the CDR3, the full variable domain is SQTIHQWPATLVQPVGSPLSLECTVEGTSNPNLYWYRQAAGRGLQLLFYSVGIGQISSEVPQNLSASRPQDRQFILSSKKLLLSDSGFYLCACRKGQGALTGELFFGEGSRLTVL.